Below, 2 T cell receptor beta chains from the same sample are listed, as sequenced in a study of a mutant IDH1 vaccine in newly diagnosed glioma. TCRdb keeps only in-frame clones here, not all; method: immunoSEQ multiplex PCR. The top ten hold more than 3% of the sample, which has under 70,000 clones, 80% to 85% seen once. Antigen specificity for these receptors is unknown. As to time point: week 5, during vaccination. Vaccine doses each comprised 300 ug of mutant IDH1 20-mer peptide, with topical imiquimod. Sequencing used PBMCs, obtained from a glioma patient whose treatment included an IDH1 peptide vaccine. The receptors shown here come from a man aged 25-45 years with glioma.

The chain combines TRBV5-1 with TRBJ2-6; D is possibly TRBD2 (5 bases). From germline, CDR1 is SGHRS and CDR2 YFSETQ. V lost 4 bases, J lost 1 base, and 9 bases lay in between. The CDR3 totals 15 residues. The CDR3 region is CASSHGNSGANVLTF. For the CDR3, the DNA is TGCGCCAGCAGCCACGGGAATTCTGGGGCCAACGTCCTGACTTTC.

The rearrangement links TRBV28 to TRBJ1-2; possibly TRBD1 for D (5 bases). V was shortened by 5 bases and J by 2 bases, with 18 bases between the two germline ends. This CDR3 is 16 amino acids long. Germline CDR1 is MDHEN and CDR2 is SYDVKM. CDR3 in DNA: TGTGCCAGCAGTAACCTGGAGGGGAAAAGAAACTATGGCTACACCTTC. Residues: CASSNLEGKRNYGYTF.